These 8 T cell receptor beta chains came from one sample sequenced in a study of blood T cell repertoires in COVID-19. The assay was immunoSEQ multiplex PCR, and TCRdb's table has in-frame clones only and misses some. The sample consists of around 100,000 clones, 80% to 90% of them appearing once. Sequenced sample: peripheral blood. Receptors originate from a middle-aged man with acute or convalescent COVID-19.

This chain's CDR3 is CASSQLGGETQYF. CDR3 bases: TGCGCCAGCAGCCAGCTAGGGGGAGAGACCCAGTACTTC. This sequence joins TRBV4-3 and TRBJ2-5, with D perhaps TRBD1 (6 bases). Trimming took off 3 bases at V and 4 bases at J, with 9 bases between the two ends. CDR1 is LGHNA and CDR2 is YSLEER in the germline V gene. CDR3 size: 13 residues.

This chain links TRBV5-1 with TRBJ2-2; D remains unclear. The ends were cut back, 0 bases at V and 1 base at J, with 7 bases in the middle. Germline V CDR1 and CDR2: SGHRS, YFSETQ. The CDR3 extends over 15 amino acids. The CDR3 nucleotides read TGCGCCAGCAGCTTGGTGGGCGAGAACACCGGGGAGCTGTTTTTT. It translates to CASSLVGENTGELFF.

This chain uses TRBV5-6 with TRBJ2-7, with 7 nucleotides matching TRBD1. The CDR3 is 13 amino acids. The ends lost 4 bases at V and 5 bases at J; junction bases unmatched: 6. The germline gives CDR1 SGHDT, CDR2 YYEEEE. CDR3 region: CASSQDRENEQYF. The CDR3 DNA is TGTGCCAGCAGCCAAGACAGGGAGAACGAGCAGTACTTC. Variable domain in full (rest from reference TRBV5-6 and TRBJ2-7): DAGVTQSPTHLIKTRGQQVTLRCSPKSGHDTVSWYQQALGQGPQFIFQYYEEEERQRGNFPDRFSGHQFPNYSSELNVNALLLGDSALYLCASSQDRENEQYFGPGTRLTVT.

The chain carries TRBV7-2 and TRBJ2-1; 13 nucleotides line up with TRBD2. Germline V CDR1 and CDR2: SGHTA, FQGNSA. Losses at the gene ends were 4 bases for V and 10 bases for J; bases not matched to a gene: 4. The CDR3 covers 14 residues. The CDR3 region has the DNA TGTGCCAGCAGCTCGGGACTAGCGGGGACGGAGCAGTTCTTC. Encoded protein: CASSSGLAGTEQFF.

This chain links TRBV6-5 with TRBJ1-2; maybe TRBD1 (5 bases). Trimming took 0 bases from V and 7 from J, leaving 12 bases between them. The CDR3 contains 14 residues. Germline CDR1 MNHEY, CDR2 SVGAGI. CDR3 nucleotides: TGTGCCAGCAGTTACTCGAGCAGGGAGGCTGGCTACACCTTC. This translates into CASSYSSREAGYTF.

This chain connects TRBV6-2 or TRBV6-3 to TRBJ1-5; D unresolved. Germline loops: CDR1 MNHEY, CDR2 SVGEGT. With 6 bases removed from V and 0 bases from J, the gap between germline ends came to 9 bases. This CDR3 has 14 residues. The chain's CDR3 is CASSPYSSNQPQHF. CDR3 DNA: TGTGCCAGCAGCCCCTACTCTAGCAATCAGCCCCAGCATTTT.

The V call is TRBV12-3 or TRBV12-4, the J call TRBJ1-3, with a weak D call TRBD1 (5 bases). This CDR3 contains 13 residues. Trimming removed 6 bases from V and 4 bases from J, with 10 bases in between. CDR3 DNA: TGTGCCAGCAGACCGACAGCAGGAAACACCATATATTTT. Translation gives CASRPTAGNTIYF.

The chain joins TRBV11-3 to TRBJ2-1; 10 nucleotides agree with TRBD2. This CDR3 contains 16 residues. With 4 bases clipped from V and 3 bases from J, the junction kept 6 bases outside the gene matches. CDR1 and CDR2 from the germline V gene are SGHNT and YENEEA. This CDR3 is CASSSRGTSVYNEQFF. CDR3 nucleotides: TGTGCCAGCAGCTCGAGGGGGACTAGCGTCTACAATGAGCAGTTCTTC.